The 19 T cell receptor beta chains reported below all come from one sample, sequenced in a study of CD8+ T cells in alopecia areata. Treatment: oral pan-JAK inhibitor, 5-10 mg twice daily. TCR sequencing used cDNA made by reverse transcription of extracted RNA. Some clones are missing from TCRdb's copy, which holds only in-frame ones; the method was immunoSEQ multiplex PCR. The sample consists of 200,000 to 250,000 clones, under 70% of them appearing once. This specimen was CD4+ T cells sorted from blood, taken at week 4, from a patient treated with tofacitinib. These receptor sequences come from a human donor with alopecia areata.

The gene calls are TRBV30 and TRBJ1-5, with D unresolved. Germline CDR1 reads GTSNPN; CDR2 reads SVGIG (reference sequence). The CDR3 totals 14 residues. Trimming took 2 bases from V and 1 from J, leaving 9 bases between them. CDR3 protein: CAWSQAWSNQPQHF. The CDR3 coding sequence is TGTGCCTGGAGTCAGGCGTGGAGCAATCAGCCCCAGCATTTT.

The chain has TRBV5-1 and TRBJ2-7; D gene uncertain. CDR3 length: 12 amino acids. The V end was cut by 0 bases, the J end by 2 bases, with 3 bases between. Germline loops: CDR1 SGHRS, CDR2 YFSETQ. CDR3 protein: CASSLGTYEQYF. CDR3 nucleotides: TGCGCCAGCAGCTTGGGGACCTACGAGCAGTACTTC.

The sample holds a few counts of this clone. DNA for the CDR3: TGCGCCAGCAGCCAAGCTCGGACAGGGTCCGGAAACACCATATATTTT. Protein sequence: CASSQARTGSGNTIYF. The rearrangement joins TRBV4-1 to TRBJ1-3, with 8 bases that match TRBD1. With V trimmed by 1 base and J by 4 bases, 6 bases remained unmatched. CDR3 length: 16 amino acids. CDR1 is MGHRA and CDR2 is YSYEKL in the germline V gene.

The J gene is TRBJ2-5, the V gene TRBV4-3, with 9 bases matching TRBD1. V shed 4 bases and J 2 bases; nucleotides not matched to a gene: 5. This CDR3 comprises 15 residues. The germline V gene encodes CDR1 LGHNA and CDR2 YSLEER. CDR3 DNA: TGCGCCAGCAGCCCTGGGACAGGGAGGCAAGAGACCCAGTACTTC. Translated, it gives CASSPGTGRQETQYF.

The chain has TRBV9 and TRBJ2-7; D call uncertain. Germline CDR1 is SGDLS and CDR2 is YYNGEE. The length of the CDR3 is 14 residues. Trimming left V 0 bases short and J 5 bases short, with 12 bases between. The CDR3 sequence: CASSVALFGDEQYF. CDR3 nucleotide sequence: TGTGCCAGCAGCGTAGCCTTGTTCGGCGACGAGCAGTACTTC.

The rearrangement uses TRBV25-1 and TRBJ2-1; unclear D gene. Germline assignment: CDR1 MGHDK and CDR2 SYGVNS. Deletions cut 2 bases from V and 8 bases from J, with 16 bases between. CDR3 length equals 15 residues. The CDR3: CASSEVGSVSHEQFF. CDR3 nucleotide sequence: TGTGCCAGCAGTGAAGTGGGAAGCGTATCCCATGAGCAGTTCTTC. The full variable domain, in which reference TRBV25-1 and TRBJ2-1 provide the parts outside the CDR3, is EADIYQTPRYLVIGTGKKITLECSQTMGHDKMYWYQQDPGMELHLIHYSYGVNSTEKGDLSSESTVSRIRTEHFPLTLESARPSHTSQYLCASSEVGSVSHEQFFGPGTRLTVL.

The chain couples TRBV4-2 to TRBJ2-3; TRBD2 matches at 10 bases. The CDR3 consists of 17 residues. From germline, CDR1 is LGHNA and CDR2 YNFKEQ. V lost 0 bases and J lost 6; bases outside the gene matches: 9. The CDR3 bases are TGTGCCAGCAGCCAAGAAGCAGCGGGGGGGCCAGGGGATACGCAGTATTTT. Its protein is CASSQEAAGGPGDTQYF.

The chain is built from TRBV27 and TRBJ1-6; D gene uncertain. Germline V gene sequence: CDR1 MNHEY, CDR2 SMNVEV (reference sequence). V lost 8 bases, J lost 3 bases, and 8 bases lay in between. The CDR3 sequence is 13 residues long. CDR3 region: CASHQRYNSPLHF. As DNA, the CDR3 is TGTGCCAGCCACCAGCGCTATAATTCACCCCTCCACTTT.

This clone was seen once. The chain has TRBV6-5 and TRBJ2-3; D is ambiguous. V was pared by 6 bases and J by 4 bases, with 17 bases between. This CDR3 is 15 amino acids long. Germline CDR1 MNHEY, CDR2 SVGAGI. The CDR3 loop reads CASSQFPSRADTQYF. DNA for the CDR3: TGTGCCAGCAGCCAATTCCCCTCCCGCGCAGATACGCAGTATTTT.

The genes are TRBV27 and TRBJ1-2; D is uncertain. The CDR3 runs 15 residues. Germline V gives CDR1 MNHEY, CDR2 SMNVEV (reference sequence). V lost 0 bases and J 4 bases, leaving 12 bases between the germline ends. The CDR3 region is CASSLSMVAPYGYTF. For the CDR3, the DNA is TGTGCCAGCAGTTTATCGATGGTGGCACCCTATGGCTACACCTTC.

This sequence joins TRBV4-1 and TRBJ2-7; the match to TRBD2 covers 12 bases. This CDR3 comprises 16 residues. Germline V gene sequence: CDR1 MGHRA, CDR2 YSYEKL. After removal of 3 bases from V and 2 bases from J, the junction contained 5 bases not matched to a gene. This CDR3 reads CASSQILAGGPYEQYF. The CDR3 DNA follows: TGCGCCAGCAGCCAGATACTAGCGGGGGGACCCTACGAGCAGTACTTC.

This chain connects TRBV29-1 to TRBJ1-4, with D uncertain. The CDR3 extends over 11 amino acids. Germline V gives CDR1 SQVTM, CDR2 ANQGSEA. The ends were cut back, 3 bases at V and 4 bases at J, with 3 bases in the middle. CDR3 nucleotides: TGCAGCGTTGACATTAATGAAAAACTGTTTTTT. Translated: CSVDINEKLFF.

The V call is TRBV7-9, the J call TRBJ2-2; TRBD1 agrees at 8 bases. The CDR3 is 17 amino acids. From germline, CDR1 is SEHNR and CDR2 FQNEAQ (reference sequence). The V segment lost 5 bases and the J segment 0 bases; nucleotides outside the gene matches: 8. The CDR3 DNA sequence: TGTGCCAGCAGCGCGTACAGGGGGTTCGCGAACACCGGGGAGCTGTTTTTT. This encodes CASSAYRGFANTGELFF.

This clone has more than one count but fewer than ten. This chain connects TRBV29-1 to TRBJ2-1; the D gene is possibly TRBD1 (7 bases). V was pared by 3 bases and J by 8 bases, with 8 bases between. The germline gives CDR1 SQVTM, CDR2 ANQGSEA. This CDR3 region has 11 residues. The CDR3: CSVDRGDEQFF. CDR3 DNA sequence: TGCAGCGTTGACAGGGGGGATGAGCAGTTCTTC.

The CDR3 is CASSYGQGRGEQYF. DNA for the CDR3: TGCGCCAGCAGCTATGGACAGGGGCGGGGCGAGCAGTACTTC. The chain joins TRBV5-1 to TRBJ2-7; TRBD1 agrees at 9 bases. The CDR3 loop spans 14 amino acids. Germline assignment: CDR1 SGHRS and CDR2 YFSETQ. J gave up 6 bases and V 3 bases, and 7 bases lay outside the gene matches.

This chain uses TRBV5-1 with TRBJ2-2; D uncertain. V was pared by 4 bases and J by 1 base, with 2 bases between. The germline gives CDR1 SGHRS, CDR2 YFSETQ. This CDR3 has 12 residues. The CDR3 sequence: CASSQNTGELFF. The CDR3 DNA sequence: TGCGCCAGCAGCCAGAACACCGGGGAGCTGTTTTTT.

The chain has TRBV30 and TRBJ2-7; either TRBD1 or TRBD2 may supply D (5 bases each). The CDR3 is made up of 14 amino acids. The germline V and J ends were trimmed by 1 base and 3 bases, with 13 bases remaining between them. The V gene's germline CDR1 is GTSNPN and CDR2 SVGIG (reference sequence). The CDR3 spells CAWSEGRKFYEQYF. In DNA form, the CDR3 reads TGTGCCTGGAGTGAGGGACGGAAATTCTACGAGCAGTACTTC.

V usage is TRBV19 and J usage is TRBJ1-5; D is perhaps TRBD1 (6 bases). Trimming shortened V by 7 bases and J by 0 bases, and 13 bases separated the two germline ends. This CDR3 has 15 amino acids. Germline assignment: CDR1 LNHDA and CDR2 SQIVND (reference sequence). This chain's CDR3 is CASTTGTSSNQPQHF. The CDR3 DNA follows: TGTGCCAGTACTACAGGGACAAGTAGCAATCAGCCCCAGCATTTT.

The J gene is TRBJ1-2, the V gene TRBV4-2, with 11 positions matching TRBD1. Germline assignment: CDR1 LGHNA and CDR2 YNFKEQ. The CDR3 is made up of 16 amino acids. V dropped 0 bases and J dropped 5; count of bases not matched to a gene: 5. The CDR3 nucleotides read TGTGCCAGCAGCCAAGATACGGGACAGGGGGGATATGGCTACACCTTC. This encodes CASSQDTGQGGYGYTF.